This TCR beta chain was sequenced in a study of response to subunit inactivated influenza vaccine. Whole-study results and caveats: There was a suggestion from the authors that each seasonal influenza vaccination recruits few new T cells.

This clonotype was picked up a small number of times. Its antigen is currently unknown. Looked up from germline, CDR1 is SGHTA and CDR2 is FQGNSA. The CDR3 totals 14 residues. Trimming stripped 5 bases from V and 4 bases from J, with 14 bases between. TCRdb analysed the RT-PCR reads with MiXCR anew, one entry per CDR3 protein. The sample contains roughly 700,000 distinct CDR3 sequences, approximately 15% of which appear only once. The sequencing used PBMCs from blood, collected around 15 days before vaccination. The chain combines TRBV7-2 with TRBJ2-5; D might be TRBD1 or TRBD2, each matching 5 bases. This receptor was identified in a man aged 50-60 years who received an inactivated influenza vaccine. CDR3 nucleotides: TGTGCCAGCAGCCGCTTGTACGGGGCAGAGACCCAGTACTTC. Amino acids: CASSRLYGAETQYF.